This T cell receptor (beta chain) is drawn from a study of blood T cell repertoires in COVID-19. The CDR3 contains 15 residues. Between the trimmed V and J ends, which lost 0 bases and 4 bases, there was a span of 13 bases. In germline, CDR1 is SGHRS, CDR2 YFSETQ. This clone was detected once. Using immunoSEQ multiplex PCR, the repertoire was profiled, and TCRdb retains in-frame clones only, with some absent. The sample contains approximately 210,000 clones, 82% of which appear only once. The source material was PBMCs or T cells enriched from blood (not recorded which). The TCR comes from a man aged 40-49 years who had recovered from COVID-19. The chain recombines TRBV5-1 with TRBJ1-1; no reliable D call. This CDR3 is CASSLGPTVSTEAFF. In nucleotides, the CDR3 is TGCGCCAGCAGCTTGGGTCCCACGGTGAGCACTGAAGCTTTCTTT.